The clone carrying this T cell receptor beta chain was counted ten times or more. As yet, its antigen is unknown. The data stem from a study of read filtering for tumor transcriptome and immune sequencing. Study-level background: By R-ISS, stages I, II and III held approximately 8, 17 and 7 patients.

This library used approximately 390 ng RNA and molecular barcoded adaptors spanning alpha/delta and beta/gamma chains. Using its own MiXCR run on the reads, TCRdb lists one record per CDR3 protein. The data contain over 50,000 distinct CDR3 sequences, about 19% of them singletons. Germline values: CDR1 LGHNA, CDR2 YNFKEQ. The CDR3 sequence is 17 residues long. Trimming at V came to 0 bases and at J to 5 bases, leaving 10 bases not matched to a gene. Study-level points and caveats: About four fifths of IR-seq clonotypes had one read, totaling 3% to 4.5% of reads; RNA-seq: around 77% and 45%. The sorted CD138-negative fraction was a mixed bone marrow immune population, not purified T cells.

The sequencing input was a population of CD138-negative cells sorted from bone marrow. This TCR derives from a donor at least 40 years old with multiple myeloma. V and J are TRBV4-2 and TRBJ2-5; TRBD2 agrees at 9 bases. CDR3 region: CASSQDRRGGLGETQYF. DNA of the CDR3: TGTGCCAGCAGCCAAGATCGGCGGGGGGGCCTGGGGGAGACCCAGTACTTC.